Listed here are 20 T cell receptor beta chains from one sample, sequenced in a study of shared clonotypes between healthy human individuals. Assay: immunoSEQ multiplex PCR; the TCRdb copy retains only in-frame clones and omits some. Of approximately 2.5 million clones listed, around nine tenths are singletons. What was sequenced was naive CD4+ T cells sorted from blood. Subset denoted: CD45RA+ positively selected. The receptors come from a man aged 18-30 years in good health.

CDR3 bases: TGTGCCAGCAGTTTAGAGGGTCCCACCTACGAGCAGTACTTC. Encoded protein: CASSLEGPTYEQYF. This chain uses TRBV28 with TRBJ2-7; a possible D gene is TRBD2 (5 bases). CDR3 length: 14 residues. CDR1 and CDR2 (germline): MDHEN, SYDVKM. Trimming left V 2 bases short and J 2 bases short, with 10 bases between.

The chain recombines TRBV6-5 with TRBJ1-4; D is unresolved. The CDR3 length is 13 residues. From germline, CDR1 is MNHEY and CDR2 SVGAGI. V gave up 5 bases and J gave up 10 bases, with 14 bases separating them. The CDR3 DNA reads as TGTGCCAGCAGTAACCGGGCCCTGGGAAAACTGTTTTTT. Residues: CASSNRALGKLFF.

The chain combines TRBV5-1 with TRBJ2-3; 13 positions agree with TRBD2. This CDR3 has 17 residues. CDR1 and CDR2 (germline): SGHRS, YFSETQ. V trimming: 4 bases; J trimming: 5 bases; junction bases outside the gene matches: 10. CDR3 amino acids: CASSGMTSGGNVDTQYF. CDR3 coding DNA: TGCGCCAGCAGCGGCATGACTAGCGGGGGGAATGTAGATACGCAGTATTTT.

The chain combines TRBV5-4 with TRBJ1-1; 7 positions agree with TRBD1. This CDR3 comprises 15 residues. With V trimmed by 1 base and J by 1 base, 4 bases remained unmatched. The germline V gene has CDR1 SGHNT and CDR2 YYREEE (reference sequence). CDR3 protein: CASSLTTGANTEAFF. The DNA of the CDR3 is TGTGCCAGCAGCTTGACCACAGGGGCGAACACTGAAGCTTTCTTT.

The chain uses TRBV7-6 and TRBJ2-7, with TRBD2 identical over 7 bases. Germline CDR1 SGHVS, CDR2 FNYEAQ. This CDR3 contains 14 residues. The junction had 6 bases not matched to a gene; V was cut back by 1 base and J by 6 bases. As DNA, the CDR3 is TGTGCCAGCAGCTTAGGGTTAGCGGGTTCCGAGCAGTACTTC. Translated: CASSLGLAGSEQYF.

The genes are TRBV5-3 and TRBJ1-1; D may be TRBD1 (6 bases). TRBV5-3 is an open reading frame whose function is uncertain. CDR3 length equals 15 residues. The V end lost 0 bases, the J end lost 0 bases, and 9 bases lay between the germline ends. The CDR3: CARSLEGGLNTEAFF. The CDR3 nucleotides read TGTGCCAGAAGCTTGGAAGGGGGTCTGAACACTGAAGCTTTCTTT.

To note about this clone: Within the sample, other DNA sequences also encode this same CDR3. This chain links TRBV25-1 with TRBJ2-3; perhaps TRBD1 as D (6 bases). Per the germline V gene, CDR1 is MGHDK and CDR2 is SYGVNS. This CDR3 spans 14 amino acids. Deletions cut 5 bases from V and 2 bases from J, with 11 bases between. DNA of the CDR3: TGTGCCAGCAGTTGGGCAGGGGCCACAGATACGCAGTATTTT. Its protein product is CASSWAGATDTQYF.

The chain employs TRBV19 and TRBJ1-4; D not certain. The germline V gene encodes CDR1 LNHDA and CDR2 SQIVND (reference sequence). V was pared by 10 bases and J by 8 bases, with 11 bases between. CDR3 length equals 11 residues. CDR3 residues: CATSWREKLFF. The CDR3 coding sequence is TGTGCCACCTCCTGGCGGGAAAAACTGTTTTTT. Full variable domain (remainder filled in from reference TRBV19 and TRBJ1-4): DGGITQSPKYLFRKEGQNVTLSCEQNLNHDAMYWYRQDPGQGLRLIYYSQIVNDFQKGDIAEGYSVSREKKESFPLTVTSAQKNPTAFYLCATSWREKLFFGSGTQLSVL.

The chain couples TRBV28 to TRBJ2-1; 11 bases map to TRBD1. The length of the CDR3 is 15 residues. After removal of 3 bases from V and 10 bases from J, the junction contained 8 bases not matched to a gene. Germline V gene sequence: CDR1 MDHEN, CDR2 SYDVKM. CDR3 sequence: CASSFWDRGLGEQFF. CDR3 DNA sequence: TGTGCCAGCAGTTTTTGGGACAGGGGGTTGGGGGAGCAGTTCTTC.

V usage is TRBV7-2 and J usage is TRBJ1-6, with D uncertain. In germline, CDR1 is SGHTA, CDR2 FQGNSA. V was cut by 2 bases and J by 11 bases, with 16 bases left in between. The CDR3 has 15 amino acids. As DNA, the CDR3 is TGTGCCAGCAGCTTAAGAAACGAAAATTGGACACCCCTCCACTTT. Translating gives CASSLRNENWTPLHF.

The V call is TRBV6-6, the J call TRBJ1-2; D is undetermined. The V gene's germline CDR1 is MNHNY and CDR2 SVGAGI (reference sequence). The CDR3 runs 15 residues. Trimming cost V 6 bases and J 4 bases, with 18 bases left between them. The CDR3 DNA reads as TGTGCCAGCAGCCCTGGACGTGGCAGCGCCTATGGCTACACCTTC. Protein sequence: CASSPGRGSAYGYTF.

V gene TRBV6-1 combines with J gene TRBJ2-7, with D hard to call. The CDR3 runs 12 residues. V was shortened by 7 bases and J by 0 bases, with 7 bases between the two germline ends. Germline values: CDR1 MNHNS, CDR2 SASEGT. This CDR3 is CASISVSYEQYF. The CDR3 region has the DNA TGTGCCAGCATATCCGTCTCCTACGAGCAGTACTTC.

The rearrangement uses TRBV5-5 and TRBJ1-4; possible D gene TRBD1, 5 bases. The CDR3 has 16 residues. Per germline, CDR1 SGHKS and CDR2 YYEKEE (reference sequence). Trimming stripped 4 bases from V and 0 bases from J, with 13 bases between. CDR3 residues: CASSRDSGATNEKLFF. DNA for the CDR3: TGTGCCAGCAGCCGAGACAGTGGAGCAACTAATGAAAAACTGTTTTTT. The full variable domain, rest sourced from reference TRBV5-5 and TRBJ1-4, is DAGVTQSPTHLIKTRGQQVTLRCSPISGHKSVSWYQQVLGQGPQFIFQYYEKEERGRGNFPDRFSARQFPNYSSELNVNALLLGDSALYLCASSRDSGATNEKLFFGSGTQLSVL.

In its sample, this clone was seen once. V is TRBV6-1 and J is TRBJ2-3; 15 bases agree with TRBD2. Germline-derived CDR1 and CDR2 are MNHNS and SASEGT. The CDR3 sequence is 15 residues long. V was clipped by 4 bases and J by 5 bases; unmatched bases: 1. CDR3 bases: TGTGCCAGCAGTGGGGGACTAGCGGGAGGAGATACGCAGTATTTT. Its translation is CASSGGLAGGDTQYF.

V is TRBV19 and J is TRBJ1-6, with D tentatively TRBD1 (5 bases). V lost 5 bases and J 5 bases, leaving 13 bases between the germline ends. In germline, CDR1 is LNHDA, CDR2 SQIVND (reference sequence). The CDR3 consists of 15 residues. The CDR3 loop reads CASSFGGANNSPLHF. The CDR3, as DNA: TGTGCCAGTAGTTTTGGCGGGGCTAATAATTCACCCCTCCACTTT.

The chain has TRBV2 and TRBJ2-6; D uncertain. Trimming removed 6 bases at V and 4 bases at J, with 7 bases between. The germline V gene has CDR1 SNHLY and CDR2 FYNNEI. This CDR3 has 13 amino acids. CDR3 DNA: TGTGCCAGCAGATTTCCCGGGGCCAACGTCCTGACTTTC. It is translated as CASRFPGANVLTF.

The chain joins TRBV10-1 to TRBJ2-3; D gene unclear. The ends were cut back, 5 bases at V and 9 bases at J, with 18 bases in the middle. Per germline, CDR1 WNHNN and CDR2 SYGVQD (reference sequence). The CDR3 contains 14 residues. DNA for the CDR3: TGCGCCAGCAGTACCGGTGGCCTGGGTGAGACGCAGTATTTT. Translating it yields CASSTGGLGETQYF.

This rearrangement joins TRBV2 to TRBJ2-3; D is unclear. Germline-derived CDR1 and CDR2 are SNHLY and FYNNEI. V gave up 4 bases and J gave up 4 bases, with 9 bases separating them. The CDR3 is 13 residues long. This CDR3 reads CASSGSGSDTQYF. The CDR3 DNA reads as TGTGCCAGCAGTGGTTCCGGTTCAGATACGCAGTATTTT.

This clone was found once. This chain uses TRBV6-1 with TRBJ2-2, with 10 bases lining up with TRBD2. Germline V gene lookup returns CDR1 MNHNS and CDR2 SASEGT. J was trimmed by 4 bases and V by 5 bases; bases with no gene match: 4. This CDR3 is 15 amino acids long. In nucleotides, the CDR3 is TGTGCCAGCAGTCTAGCGGGGGCGAGCACCGGGGAGCTGTTTTTT. Translated, it gives CASSLAGASTGELFF.

The chain recombines TRBV27 with TRBJ2-1; 9 bases match TRBD2. Germline CDR1 is MNHEY and CDR2 is SMNVEV (reference sequence). The CDR3 totals 16 residues. The junction had 8 bases not matched to a gene; V was cut back by 4 bases and J by 4 bases. CDR3 sequence (DNA): TGTGCCAGCAGTTACGGGGGACTAGCCGAATACAATGAGCAGTTCTTC. Translated: CASSYGGLAEYNEQFF.